The 8 T cell receptor beta chains below were found in one sample sequenced in a study of beta chain features in type 1 diabetes. Study-level points and caveats: Moderately but significantly shorter TCRB CDR3s were found in Type 1 diabetes patients in all four CD4+ subsets.

These TCRs are of unknown antigen specificity. The isolated RNA, all of it, was reverse transcribed, so expressed TCRB transcripts were what got sequenced. Method: immunoSEQ multiplex PCR; TCRdb's copy keeps in-frame clones and lacks some. The sample shows about 660,000 clones, over 13% of them seen only once. Sequencing was performed on naive CD4+ T cells from blood. The receptors originated from a man in his late teens or twenties with type 1 diabetes.

In its sample, this clone was seen a few times. V usage is TRBV7-9 and J usage is TRBJ2-1, with TRBD1 matching 9 bases. The CDR3 consists of 15 residues. The germline gives CDR1 SEHNR, CDR2 FQNEAQ (reference sequence). The trim removed 5 bases at V and 8 bases at J, leaving 10 bases unmatched. Here the CDR3 reads CASSPGTGRLDEQFF. The CDR3 bases are TGTGCCAGCAGCCCCGGGACAGGGAGGTTGGATGAGCAGTTCTTC.

This clone was seen a few times. The gene calls are TRBV30 and TRBJ2-1, with 10 nucleotides matching TRBD2. V gave up 2 bases and J gave up 2 bases; unmatched junction bases: 3. The CDR3 runs to 15 residues. Germline V lookup: CDR1 GTSNPN, CDR2 SVGIG (reference sequence). The CDR3 loop reads CAWSRLAGPYNEQFF. In nucleotides, the CDR3 is TGTGCCTGGAGTAGACTAGCGGGTCCCTACAATGAGCAGTTCTTC.

This chain connects TRBV7-9 to TRBJ2-1, with 8 nucleotides matching TRBD2. Germline trimming cut 2 bases from V and 5 bases from J; bases unmatched to any gene: 5. The CDR3 contains 15 residues. Germline-derived CDR1 and CDR2 are SEHNR and FQNEAQ (reference sequence). CDR3 in amino acids: CASSLLPGLDNEQFF. The DNA of the CDR3 is TGTGCCAGCAGCTTACTTCCGGGACTAGACAATGAGCAGTTCTTC.

The chain joins TRBV25-1 to TRBJ1-1, with D perhaps matching TRBD1 (5 bases). The CDR3 has 15 residues. Germline V CDR1 and CDR2: MGHDK, SYGVNS. Deletions cut 0 bases from V and 0 bases from J, with 8 bases between. The CDR3 DNA reads as TGTGCCAGCAGTGAATATCCGGGGGTGAACACTGAAGCTTTCTTT. Its protein product is CASSEYPGVNTEAFF.

This clone was counted between two and nine times. The V gene is TRBV29-1, the J gene TRBJ2-1; D not certain. This CDR3 spans 12 amino acids. Between the trimmed V and J ends, which lost 6 bases and 7 bases, there was a span of 13 bases. The germline V gene encodes CDR1 SQVTM and CDR2 ANQGSEA. CDR3 in DNA: TGCAGCGTAGCTCCCCAGGAGAATGAGCAGTTCTTC. Its translation: CSVAPQENEQFF.

The J gene is TRBJ2-7, the V gene TRBV7-2; 10 positions match TRBD2. Germline CDR1 and CDR2: SGHTA and FQGNSA. Trimming at V came to 4 bases and at J to 0 bases, leaving 6 bases not matched to a gene. CDR3 length: 16 amino acids. CDR3 DNA sequence: TGTGCCAGCAGCTCCCCACAGCGGGGGGGCTCCTACGAGCAGTACTTC. Its translation: CASSSPQRGGSYEQYF.

The chain is built from TRBV30 and TRBJ1-2, with D uncertain. V lost 3 bases, J lost 3 bases, and 17 bases lay in between. This CDR3 has 15 amino acids. Germline CDR1 is GTSNPN and CDR2 is SVGIG (reference sequence). The CDR3 reads CAWRAGQRAYYGYTF. The CDR3 bases are TGTGCCTGGAGGGCCGGGCAGCGGGCATACTATGGCTACACCTTC.

The chain has TRBV29-1 and TRBJ2-5; 7 nucleotides agree with TRBD2. The V gene end was trimmed by 6 bases and the J gene end by 4 bases; junction bases not matched to a gene: 8. CDR1 is SQVTM, CDR2 ANQGSEA, per germline. This CDR3 is 13 amino acids long. The CDR3: CSVRVREGETQYF. The CDR3 DNA sequence: TGCAGCGTCAGAGTCAGGGAGGGAGAGACCCAGTACTTC. Based on the CDR3 plus reference TRBV29-1 and TRBJ2-5, the full variable domain is SAVISQKPSRDICQRGTSLTIQCQVDSQVTMMFWYRQQPGQSLTLIATANQGSEATYESGFVIDKFPISRPNLTFSTLTVSNMSPEDSSIYLCSVRVREGETQYFGPGTRLLVL.